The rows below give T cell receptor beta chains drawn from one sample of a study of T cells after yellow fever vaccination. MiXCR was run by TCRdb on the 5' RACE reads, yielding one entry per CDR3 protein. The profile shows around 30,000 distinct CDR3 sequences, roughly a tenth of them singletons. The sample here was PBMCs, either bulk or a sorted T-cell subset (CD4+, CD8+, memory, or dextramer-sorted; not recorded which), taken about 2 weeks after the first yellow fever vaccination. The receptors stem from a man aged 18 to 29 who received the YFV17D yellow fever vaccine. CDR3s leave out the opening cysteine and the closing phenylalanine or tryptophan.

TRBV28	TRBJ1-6	ASSPSGPVGTLH
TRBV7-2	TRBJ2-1	ASSFDLYNEQF
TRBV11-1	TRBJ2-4	ASSGLSKNIQY
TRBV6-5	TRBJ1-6	ASSLSLDRNYNSPLH
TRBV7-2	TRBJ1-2	ASSQTLSTNYGYT
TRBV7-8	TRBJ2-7	ASRDQQGSYEQY
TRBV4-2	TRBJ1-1	ASSEGLPDTEAF
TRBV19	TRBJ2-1	ASTKTTGTGYNEQF
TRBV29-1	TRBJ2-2	SVDGARGSTGELF
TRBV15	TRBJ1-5	ATSRDSEQPQH
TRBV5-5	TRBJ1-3	ASSFSGDRSGNTIY
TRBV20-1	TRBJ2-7	SARIAGRVYEQY
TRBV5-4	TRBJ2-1	ASSRGSRVSDNEQF
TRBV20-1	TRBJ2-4	SAWRDRVGNIQY
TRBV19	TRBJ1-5	ASDPPYYSNQPQH
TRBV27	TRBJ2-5	ASSFGVKETQY
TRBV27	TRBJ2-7	ASSSTGAYEQY
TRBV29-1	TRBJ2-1	SGKNRGGEQF
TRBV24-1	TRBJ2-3	ATKTGGGDTQY
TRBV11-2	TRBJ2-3	ASSLKRGGHTDTQY
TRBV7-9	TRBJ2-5	ASSFSGGRETQY
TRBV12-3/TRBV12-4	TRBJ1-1	ASSLWYGAGATEAF
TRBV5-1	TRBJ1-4	ASSLAREGKLF
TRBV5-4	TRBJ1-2	ASSLVVIGTVSTNYGYT
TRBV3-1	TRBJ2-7	ATCQGTSGAYEQY
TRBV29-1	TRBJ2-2	SVEMVGTGELF
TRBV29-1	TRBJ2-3	SVLRDRTADTQY
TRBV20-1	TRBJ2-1	SAPLAGAYNEQF
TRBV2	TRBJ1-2	AYHGGNTNYGYT
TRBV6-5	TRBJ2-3	ASSYGGLDREKY
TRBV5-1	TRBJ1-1	ASSTKGTGPRTEAF
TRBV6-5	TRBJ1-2	ASTPQGGGLGYGYT
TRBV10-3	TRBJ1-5	AISDGGGQPQH
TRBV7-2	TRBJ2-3	ASSYSGSTDTQY
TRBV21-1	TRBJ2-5	ASSKFHCLQETQY
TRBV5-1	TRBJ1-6	ASSLRGPVTNSPLH
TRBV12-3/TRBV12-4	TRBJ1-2	ASSKTASNYGYT
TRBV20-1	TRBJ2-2	SGTGLTGELF
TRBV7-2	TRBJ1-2	ASSSPQTGVYGYT
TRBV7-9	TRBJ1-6	ASRLLDSPLH
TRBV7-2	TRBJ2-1	ASSRNRPGTGGGEQF
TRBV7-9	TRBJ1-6	ASSLRDRANSPLH
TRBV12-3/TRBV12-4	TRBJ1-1	ASSRTGGDTEAF
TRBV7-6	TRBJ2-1	ASSTSQGSEQF
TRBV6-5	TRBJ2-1	AISRGTGGGNEQF